Shown below are 22 T cell receptor beta chains from a single sample sequenced in a study of Graves' ophthalmopathy and Graves' hyperthyroidism. Beta-chain TCR CDR3 regions were amplified from RNA transcripts. RT-PCR was first run with HTBI primers, then multiplex PCR in a second round. TCRdb recomputed calls from the multiplex PCR reads with MiXCR, one row per CDR3 protein. The table shows about 400,000 distinct CDR3 sequences, with 15% to 20% occurring only once. Sequencing was carried out using peripheral blood. Every receptor here comes from a young woman with Graves' ophthalmopathy.

This clonotype has at least ten counts. The rearrangement joins TRBV6-5 to TRBJ1-1, with unresolved D. Germline V CDR1 and CDR2: MNHEY, SVGAGI. This CDR3 is built from 13 residues. V dropped 6 bases and J dropped 4 bases, with 12 bases sitting between them. CDR3 in amino acids: CASSRQEGTEAFF. For the CDR3, the DNA is TGTGCCAGCAGCCGCCAGGAGGGCACTGAAGCTTTCTTT.

This clonotype was picked up many times. This rearrangement joins TRBV6-5 to TRBJ2-2; D gene ambiguous. CDR3 length: 13 residues. Germline lookup yields CDR1 MNHEY and CDR2 SVGAGI. V was trimmed by 5 bases and J by 8 bases, leaving 12 bases between them. CDR3 in DNA: TGTGCCAGCAGTATAGTCGGTGGAGGGGAGCTGTTTTTT. This encodes CASSIVGGGELFF.

The table lists this clonotype with many counts. The chain links TRBV11-2 to TRBJ2-7; D not resolved. V lost 5 bases to trimming and J lost 5 bases, with 13 bases between them. Germline CDR1 and CDR2: SGHAT and FQNNGV. The CDR3 spans 13 residues. CDR3 sequence: CASSVGGPNEQYF. The DNA of the CDR3 is TGTGCCAGCAGCGTCGGCGGACCCAACGAGCAGTACTTC.

This clonotype appeared many times. V gene TRBV11-2 combines with J gene TRBJ2-7; 10 bases match TRBD2. Germline loops: CDR1 SGHAT, CDR2 FQNNGV. The CDR3 spans 15 residues. The V gene end was trimmed by 2 bases and the J gene end by 5 bases; junction bases not matched to a gene: 6. The CDR3 DNA is TGTGCCAGCAGCTTACCGGCTAGCGGGAGTCACGAGCAGTACTTC. It codes for CASSLPASGSHEQYF.

At least ten counts were recorded for this clonotype. The rearrangement uses TRBV6-1 and TRBJ2-7; D is unclear. Germline CDR1 reads MNHNS; CDR2 reads SASEGT. There are 10 residues in the CDR3. The V gene lost 6 bases and the J gene lost 6 bases, with 6 bases spanning the gap. CDR3 in DNA: TGTGCCAGCAGGAGAGGCGAGCAGTACTTC. Translation gives CASRRGEQYF.

The chain joins TRBV6-2 or TRBV6-3 to TRBJ2-7; the match to TRBD2 covers 13 bases. With 7 bases clipped from V and 0 bases from J, the junction kept 12 bases outside the gene matches. This CDR3 is 18 amino acids long. Germline V lookup: CDR1 MNHEY, CDR2 SVGEGT. CDR3 nucleotides: TGTGCCAGCACCAAACTAGCGGGAGGGCCGCGGAGCTCCTACGAGCAGTACTTC. Its translation is CASTKLAGGPRSSYEQYF.

V gene TRBV3-1 combines with J gene TRBJ1-1; the match to TRBD1 covers 10 bases. The V gene end was trimmed by 1 base and the J gene end by 0 bases; junction bases not matched to a gene: 5. This CDR3 comprises 17 residues. CDR1 and CDR2 (germline): LGHDT, YNNKEL (reference sequence). This chain's CDR3 is CASSQVGQGTLNTEAFF. In DNA, the CDR3 is TGTGCCAGCAGCCAAGTGGGACAGGGGACTTTGAACACTGAAGCTTTCTTT.

CDR3 loop: CASGLQPGTGKETQYF. The CDR3 bases are TGCGCCAGCGGACTCCAACCCGGGACAGGGAAAGAGACCCAGTACTTC. V gene TRBV5-1 combines with J gene TRBJ2-5; TRBD1 aligns across 9 bases. Germline V gene data show CDR1 as SGHRS and CDR2 as YFSETQ. This CDR3 has 16 residues. With V trimmed by 7 bases and J by 3 bases, 13 bases remained unmatched.

This clonotype occurred many times. The junction shows a germline mismatch at one end, possibly a read error. J is TRBJ1-1 and V is TRBV9; D perhaps matches TRBD1 (6 bases). Germline values: CDR1 SGDLS, CDR2 YYNGEE. The CDR3 is made up of 15 amino acids. In nucleotides, the CDR3 is TGTGCCAGCAGCCCCGGGGGGAGGGGGGACACTGAAGCTCTCTTT. This translates into CASSPGGRGDTEALF.

The genes are TRBV12-3 or TRBV12-4 and TRBJ2-5; a weak D match, TRBD1 (6 bases). The CDR3 is 14 amino acids. Trimming shortened V by 5 bases and J by 2 bases, and 12 bases separated the two germline ends. In DNA form, the CDR3 reads TGTGCCAGCAGTACCTCCAGGGGACAAGAGACCCAGTACTTC. Its translation is CASSTSRGQETQYF.

This clonotype was found many times. The rearrangement joins TRBV5-1 to TRBJ2-7; D may match TRBD1 or TRBD2 (5 bases each). The CDR3 runs to 15 residues. Per the germline V gene, CDR1 is SGHRS and CDR2 is YFSETQ. V shed 2 bases and J shed 5 bases, with 17 bases lying between them. CDR3 protein: CASSFLSGPVDEQYF. The CDR3 nucleotides read TGCGCCAGCAGCTTTTTATCGGGGCCTGTGGACGAGCAGTACTTC.

This clonotype showed up many times. The chain couples TRBV7-9 to TRBJ2-3; the match to TRBD1 covers 7 bases. V trimming: 4 bases; J trimming: 5 bases; junction bases outside the gene matches: 9. The germline V gene encodes CDR1 SEHNR and CDR2 FQNEAQ (reference sequence). The CDR3 is 15 amino acids. CDR3 sequence reads: CASSSTGDPGDTQYF. The CDR3 coding sequence is TGTGCCAGCAGCTCTACAGGGGATCCGGGAGATACGCAGTATTTT.

The gene calls are TRBV27 and TRBJ2-2; 10 positions match TRBD1. The CDR3 extends over 15 amino acids. J gave up 4 bases and V 6 bases, and 5 bases lay outside the gene matches. Germline CDR1 reads MNHEY; CDR2 reads SMNVEV (reference sequence). Here the CDR3 DNA reads TGTGCCAGCAGGCGACAGGGGGCGATCACCGGGGAGCTGTTTTTT. The encoded protein is CASRRQGAITGELFF.

Only a few counts were recorded for this clonotype. The chain employs TRBV30 and TRBJ1-2; D gene uncertain. V dropped 4 bases and J dropped 6 bases, with 12 bases sitting between them. This CDR3 has 12 residues. Germline V gives CDR1 GTSNPN, CDR2 SVGIG (reference sequence). The CDR3 here is CAWNPSRDGYTF. DNA for the CDR3: TGTGCCTGGAACCCGTCTAGGGATGGCTACACCTTC.

This clonotype has a count of ten or more. The J gene is TRBJ2-3, the V gene TRBV6-1; D is possibly TRBD1 or TRBD2 (7 bases each). This CDR3 contains 16 residues. Per germline, CDR1 MNHNS and CDR2 SASEGT. With 7 bases removed from V and 1 base from J, the gap between germline ends came to 18 bases. The DNA of the CDR3 is TGTGCCAGCACCCCGCAGGGGGGGGGCGGCACAGATACGCAGTATTTT. This sequence encodes CASTPQGGGGTDTQYF.

This sequence joins TRBV19 and TRBJ1-3, with no clear D. Trimming left V 4 bases short and J 2 bases short, with 9 bases between. The CDR3 has 14 amino acids. In germline, CDR1 is LNHDA, CDR2 SQIVND (reference sequence). This CDR3 reads CASSTGSPGNTIYF. Here the CDR3 DNA reads TGTGCCAGTAGTACGGGGAGCCCTGGAAACACCATATATTTT.

This clonotype appeared many times. The chain links TRBV6-2 or TRBV6-3 to TRBJ2-2; D remains ambiguous. Germline V gives CDR1 MNHEY, CDR2 SVGEGT. CDR3 size: 14 residues. V was shortened by 4 bases and J by 4 bases, with 10 bases between the two germline ends. The chain's CDR3 is CASSSVEATGELFF. In nucleotides, the CDR3 is TGTGCCAGCAGTTCAGTAGAGGCCACCGGGGAGCTGTTTTTT.

V usage is TRBV4-3 and J usage is TRBJ2-7; 7 nucleotides agree with TRBD2. The J segment lost 1 base and the V segment lost 1 base, leaving 4 bases of the junction unmatched. This CDR3 contains 15 residues. CDR1 and CDR2 (germline): LGHNA, YSLEER. CDR3 nucleotide sequence: TGCGCCAGCAGCCAAGCCCTTAGCGGGTCCTACGAGCAGTACTTC. As protein: CASSQALSGSYEQYF.

Only a few counts were recorded for this clonotype. V gene TRBV7-2 combines with J gene TRBJ2-5; 13 bases line up with TRBD2. J lost 4 bases, V lost 4 bases, and 3 bases had no gene match. The CDR3 is made up of 15 amino acids. Germline-derived CDR1 and CDR2 are SGHTA and FQGNSA. The CDR3 is CASSWTSGGRETQYF. CDR3 nucleotides: TGTGCCAGCAGCTGGACTAGCGGGGGTCGAGAGACCCAGTACTTC.

As concerns this clonotype: A much larger clone lies one base from this, so it may be a read error. The chain joins TRBV4-2 to TRBJ1-2; TRBD1 is a possible D gene (5 bases). Trimming took 0 bases from V and 9 from J, leaving 17 bases between them. Per germline, CDR1 LGHNA and CDR2 YNFKEQ. CDR3 size: 15 residues. CDR3 sequence (DNA): TGTGCCAGCAGCCAAGAATGTCAGGGCATGGTCAGCTACACCTTC. This encodes CASSQECQGMVSYTF.

The rearrangement uses TRBV6-2 or TRBV6-3 and TRBJ2-7, with 11 bases lining up with TRBD1. The germline CDR1 and CDR2 sequences are MNHEY and SVGEGT. The CDR3 contains 14 residues. Trimming at V came to 7 bases and at J to 2 bases, leaving 4 bases not matched to a gene. The CDR3 region has the DNA TGTGCCAGCATGATGGGACAGGGGGCCTACGAGCAGTACTTC. It translates to CASMMGQGAYEQYF.

In this sample, this clonotype turned up many times. The gene calls are TRBV30 and TRBJ2-2; D is unresolved. Germline V lookup: CDR1 GTSNPN, CDR2 SVGIG (reference sequence). Trimming left V 1 base short and J 1 base short, with 4 bases between. The length of the CDR3 is 13 residues. CDR3 DNA sequence: TGTGCCTGGAGTGAAGTGAACACCGGGGAGCTGTTTTTT. Translation: CAWSEVNTGELFF.